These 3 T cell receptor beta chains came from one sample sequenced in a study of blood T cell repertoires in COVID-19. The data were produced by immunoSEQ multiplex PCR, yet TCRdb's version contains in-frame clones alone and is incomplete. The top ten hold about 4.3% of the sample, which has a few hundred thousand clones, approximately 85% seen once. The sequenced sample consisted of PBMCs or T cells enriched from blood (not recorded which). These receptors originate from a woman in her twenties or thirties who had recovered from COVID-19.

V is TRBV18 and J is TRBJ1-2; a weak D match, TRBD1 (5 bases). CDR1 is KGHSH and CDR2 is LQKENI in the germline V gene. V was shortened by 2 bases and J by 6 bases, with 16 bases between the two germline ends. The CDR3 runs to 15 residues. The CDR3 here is CASSPKDGANHGYTF. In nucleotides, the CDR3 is TGTGCCAGCTCACCAAAGGATGGGGCGAACCATGGCTACACCTTC.

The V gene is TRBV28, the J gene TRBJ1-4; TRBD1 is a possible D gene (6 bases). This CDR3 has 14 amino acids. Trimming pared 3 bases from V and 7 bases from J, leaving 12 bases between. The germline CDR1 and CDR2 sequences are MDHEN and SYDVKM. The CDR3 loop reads CASSFSGASEKLFF. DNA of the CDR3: TGTGCCAGCAGTTTTTCAGGGGCGAGTGAAAAACTGTTTTTT.

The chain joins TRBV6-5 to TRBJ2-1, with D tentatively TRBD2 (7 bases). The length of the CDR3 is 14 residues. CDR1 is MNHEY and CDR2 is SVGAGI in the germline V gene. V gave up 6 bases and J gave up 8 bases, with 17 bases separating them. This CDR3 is CASRWGGGGDEQFF. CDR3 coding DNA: TGTGCCAGCAGGTGGGGAGGGGGTGGAGATGAGCAGTTCTTC.